A selection of T cell receptor beta chains follows, all from one sample in a study of blood T cells in healthy people across ages. Using its own MiXCR run on the 5' RACE reads, TCRdb lists one record per CDR3 protein. The top ten clones hold more than 20% of a sample with approximately 2,000,000 distinct CDR3 sequences, around 42% of them seen once. Sequencing was performed on blood. These receptors originate from a human donor in good health. The CDR3 runs from the conserved cysteine through the conserved F or W. The D gene is left open where the match is weak. Rows may omit the clone size; those that give it use once, few, many or a size class.

V,size,J,D,CDR3,DNA
TRBV3-1,.,TRBJ2-5,TRBD2,CASSQDLTLASQETQYF,TGTGCCAGCAGCCAAGATCTCACACTAGCGTCCCAAGAGACCCAGTACTTC
TRBV27,few,TRBJ2-6,.,CAIKFSGANVLTF,TGTGCCATCAAGTTCTCTGGGGCCAACGTCCTGACTTTC
TRBV20-1,.,TRBJ2-6,.,CSARDVGSGANVPTF,.
TRBV6-4,.,TRBJ2-3,.,CASSDGGRRADTQYF,TGTGCCAGCAGTGACGGAGGGCGGAGGGCAGATACGCAGTATTTT
TRBV7-2,many,TRBJ2-7,.,CASSLDWGRGYEQYF,TGTGCCAGCAGCTTAGATTGGGGGCGCGGATACGAGCAGTACTTC
TRBV12-3/TRBV12-4,few,TRBJ1-2,.,CASSSEEGFRGYTF,TGTGCCAGCAGCTCCGAGGAGGGGTTCCGAGGCTACACCTTC
TRBV5-1,few,TRBJ1-4,.,CASSLGDGANEKLFF,TGCGCCAGCAGCTTAGGGGATGGGGCCAATGAAAAACTGTTTTTT
TRBV29-1,.,TRBJ1-2,TRBD1,CSVGDRAANYGYTF,TGCAGCGTAGGGGACAGGGCCGCTAACTATGGCTACACCTTC
TRBV4-3,.,TRBJ2-7,.,CASSQGFGTYEQYF,TGCGCCAGCAGCCAAGGTTTCGGAACCTACGAGCAGTACTTC
TRBV18,.,TRBJ2-1,TRBD2,CASSPPIRGGDNEQFF,TGTGCCAGCTCACCACCAATCCGCGGGGGAGACAATGAGCAGTTCTTC
TRBV12-3/TRBV12-4,.,TRBJ1-2,.,CASSPAHRDWDGYTF,TGTGCCAGCAGTCCAGCCCACAGGGACTGGGATGGCTACACCTTC
TRBV9,.,TRBJ1-2,TRBD1,CASSTSMDREDGYTF,TGTGCCAGCAGCACCTCCATGGACAGGGAAGATGGCTACACCTTC
TRBV9,.,TRBJ2-7,TRBD1,CASSPTSRGFYEQYF,TGTGCCAGCAGCCCAACCTCCAGGGGGTTCTACGAGCAGTACTTC
TRBV6-2/TRBV6-3,.,TRBJ2-1,TRBD2,CASKSSGGAGFNEQFF,TGTGCCAGCAAATCTAGCGGGGGGGCCGGTTTCAATGAGCAGTTCTTC
TRBV12-3/TRBV12-4,.,TRBJ2-3,.,CTSSATWSTQYF,TGTACCAGCAGTGCCACTTGGAGTACGCAGTATTTT
TRBV6-5,few,TRBJ2-1,TRBD1,CASCVQGAAYNEQFF,TGTGCCAGTTGCGTACAGGGGGCGGCCTACAATGAGCAGTTCTTC
TRBV29-1,.,TRBJ1-2,TRBD1,CSVHRDRGRDYGYTF,TGCAGCGTCCACCGGGACAGGGGGCGCGACTATGGCTACACCTTC
TRBV29-1,once,TRBJ2-1,TRBD1,CSVDGQVSYNEQFF,TGCAGCGTGGACGGACAGGTATCCTACAATGAGCAGTTCTTC
TRBV6-1,.,TRBJ1-6,.,CANSKRLVPLHF,TGTGCCAACAGTAAGAGACTCGTCCCCCTCCACTTT